Ten or more counts support the clone carrying this TCR beta chain. This entry comes from a study of blood T cells in healthy people across ages. This CDR3 has 14 amino acids. CDR1 and CDR2 from the germline V gene are SGHTA and FQGNSA. V was shortened by 4 bases and J by 5 bases, with 15 bases between the two germline ends. The authors ran a second PCR of about 6 to 11 cycles using a sample-barcoded 5' primer and a J-beta primer mix. MiXCR, run by TCRdb on the 5' RACE reads, gives a single entry per CDR3 protein. The repertoire holds 750,000 to 1,000,000 distinct CDR3 sequences, with 25% to 30% as singletons. These sequences were also reported in another study, on T cells of mothers and their children.

The sequence was obtained from a woman aged 40 to 55 in good health. The chain carries TRBV7-2 and TRBJ2-7; D may be TRBD2 (6 bases). The specimen sequenced was blood. CDR3 nucleotide sequence: TGTGCCAGCAGCTCCCAGACTAGTAAGGACGAGCAGTACTTC. Protein product: CASSSQTSKDEQYF.